A single sample gave rise to the 23 T cell receptor beta chains below, sequenced in a study of identical twins. TCRdb itself ran the 5' RACE reads through MiXCR, one entry per CDR3 protein. The data contain hundreds of thousands of distinct CDR3 sequences, 8.5% to 9.5% of them singletons. These records were also assigned to another study, of yellow fever vaccine responses in identical twins.

The sample comprised PBMCs. These receptors all come from a woman between 18 and 30 years old in good health.

This clonotype occurred a few times. The rearrangement uses TRBV4-2 and TRBJ2-5; D remains ambiguous. Germline CDR1 LGHNA, CDR2 YNFKEQ. Trimming took 2 bases from V and 1 from J, leaving 17 bases between them. CDR3 length: 17 amino acids. The CDR3 region has the DNA TGTGCCAGCAGCCAATTTCTGCTCCTAGATGTCCAAGAGACCCAGTACTTC. Translating it yields CASSQFLLLDVQETQYF.

The sample holds a few counts of this clonotype. This sequence joins TRBV3-1 and TRBJ2-7, with unresolved D. The CDR3 contains 13 residues. V was shortened by 1 base and J by 6 bases, with 10 bases between the two germline ends. The germline V gene encodes CDR1 LGHDT and CDR2 YNNKEL (reference sequence). The CDR3: CASSQARTGEQYF. Here the CDR3 DNA reads TGTGCCAGCAGCCAAGCGAGAACCGGCGAGCAGTACTTC.

The chain employs TRBV7-9 and TRBJ2-1; D remains ambiguous. Trimming removed 5 bases from V and 8 bases from J, with 16 bases in between. The CDR3 covers 14 residues. The germline V gene encodes CDR1 SEHNR and CDR2 FQNEAQ (reference sequence). CDR3 protein: CASSPSWVGHEQFF. CDR3 coding DNA: TGTGCCAGCAGCCCTTCGTGGGTCGGCCATGAGCAGTTCTTC.

This clonotype has a count of ten or more. This rearrangement joins TRBV6-2 or TRBV6-3 to TRBJ1-1; D is undetermined. Per germline, CDR1 MNHEY and CDR2 SVGEGT. V lost 2 bases to trimming and J lost 1 base, with 5 bases between them. The CDR3 length is 13 residues. Here the CDR3 DNA reads TGTGCCAGCAGTTACGGGGAGAACACTGAAGCTTTCTTT. This sequence encodes CASSYGENTEAFF.

This clonotype was seen ten or more times. One end of the junction is discordant with germline, which a read error may explain. This sequence joins TRBV7-7 and TRBJ2-5; TRBD1 matches 12 bases. CDR1 and CDR2 from the germline V gene are SSHAT and FNYEAQ (reference sequence). This CDR3 spans 16 amino acids. The CDR3 DNA reads TGTGCTAGCACCAGAGGGACAGGGGGCCCCCAAGAGACCCAGTACTTC. Protein sequence: CASTRGTGGPQETQYF.

The chain is built from TRBV7-9 and TRBJ2-4; D gene uncertain. The germline V and J ends were trimmed by 11 bases and 1 base, with 9 bases remaining between them. Germline V gene data show CDR1 as SEHNR and CDR2 as FQNEAQ (reference sequence). CDR3 length equals 12 residues. The CDR3 region is CALRDAKNIQYF. The CDR3 DNA reads TGTGCCCTACGAGACGCCAAAAACATTCAGTACTTC. The full variable domain, with the rest looked up from reference TRBV7-9 and TRBJ2-4, is DTGVSQNPRHKITKRGQNVTFRCDPISEHNRLYWYRQTLGQGPEFLTYFQNEAQLEKSRLLSDRFSAERPKGSFSTLEIQRTEQGDSAMYLCALRDAKNIQYFGAGTRLSVL.

The genes are TRBV29-1 and TRBJ2-3; D is unresolved. The CDR3 totals 13 residues. Germline assignment: CDR1 SQVTM and CDR2 ANQGSEA. V was trimmed by 6 bases and J by 1 base, leaving 11 bases between them. The CDR3 DNA reads TGCAGCGTCGTGAAGTCAGGCACAGATACGCAGTATTTT. This codes for CSVVKSGTDTQYF.

The sample holds a few counts of this clonotype. V is TRBV11-2 and J is TRBJ2-4; 10 bases are shared with TRBD2. Per germline, CDR1 SGHAT and CDR2 FQNNGV. Trimming at V came to 2 bases and at J to 0 bases, leaving 7 bases not matched to a gene. The CDR3 spans 18 residues. The CDR3 bases are TGTGCCAGCAGCTTATGGGGTAGCGGGAGGAAAGCCAAAAACATTCAGTACTTC. Its protein is CASSLWGSGRKAKNIQYF.

The genes are TRBV5-1 and TRBJ2-5, with D perhaps matching TRBD2 (6 bases). The V gene's germline CDR1 is SGHRS and CDR2 YFSETQ. The CDR3 is 20 amino acids. With 2 bases removed from V and 1 base from J, the gap between germline ends came to 27 bases. The CDR3: CASSFPPETGTGKPQETQYF. For the CDR3, the DNA is TGCGCCAGCAGCTTCCCTCCAGAGACCGGGACTGGTAAGCCCCAAGAGACCCAGTACTTC.

This clonotype was picked up many times. V and J are TRBV14 and TRBJ2-7; no clear D gene. CDR3 size: 12 residues. V gave up 1 base and J gave up 4 bases, with 5 bases separating them. Germline CDR1 reads SGHDN; CDR2 reads FVKESK. CDR3 region: CASSQGRYEQYF. The CDR3 DNA sequence: TGTGCCAGCAGCCAAGGGCGATACGAGCAGTACTTC.

The gene calls are TRBV10-3 and TRBJ1-1; the D gene is possibly TRBD1 (5 bases). Trimming cost V 7 bases and J 1 base, with 13 bases left between them. CDR3 length: 14 residues. Germline V gives CDR1 ENHRY, CDR2 SYGVKD. CDR3 DNA: TGTGCCATCACCCAGATCCAGGGGAACACTGAAGCTTTCTTT. Residues: CAITQIQGNTEAFF.

This clonotype occurred a few times. This rearrangement joins TRBV29-1 to TRBJ2-5, with D possibly being TRBD1 (6 bases). The germline gives CDR1 SQVTM, CDR2 ANQGSEA. CDR3 length: 10 residues. V lost 7 bases and J lost 3, with 6 bases in between. CDR3 sequence (DNA): TGCAGCGGGACAGAAGAGACCCAGTACTTC. Encoded protein: CSGTEETQYF. The whole variable domain, remainder taken from reference TRBV29-1 and TRBJ2-5, is SAVISQKPSRDICQRGTSLTIQCQVDSQVTMMFWYRQQPGQSLTLIATANQGSEATYESGFVIDKFPISRPNLTFSTLTVSNMSPEDSSIYLCSGTEETQYFGPGTRLLVL.

This clonotype was seen only a few times. V is TRBV11-2 and J is TRBJ1-2; tentatively, D is TRBD1 (5 bases). Germline-derived CDR1 and CDR2 are SGHAT and FQNNGV. The CDR3 totals 16 residues. V lost 5 bases, J lost 3 bases, and 19 bases lay in between. Written as DNA, the CDR3 is TGTGCCAGCAGCCTTGGGGGAGGATCCCTTGACTATGGCTACACCTTC. It specifies CASSLGGGSLDYGYTF.

Ten or more counts support this clonotype. The rearrangement uses TRBV3-1 and TRBJ2-7, with D unresolved. The V gene's germline CDR1 is LGHDT and CDR2 YNNKEL (reference sequence). V lost 0 bases to trimming and J lost 6 bases, with 12 bases between them. This CDR3 is built from 14 residues. The CDR3 DNA follows: TGTGCCAGCAGCCAAGATCTTGTAGCCTCCGAGCAGTACTTC. It yields the protein CASSQDLVASEQYF.

This clonotype was counted ten times or more. CDR3 in DNA: TGTGCCAGCAGCCAAGATTGGGAGACAAACTATGGCTACACCTTC. Translation: CASSQDWETNYGYTF. The rearrangement uses TRBV4-2 and TRBJ1-2; D uncertain. The V and J ends lost 0 bases and 2 bases respectively, with 10 bases between them. This CDR3 region has 15 residues. CDR1 is LGHNA and CDR2 is YNFKEQ in the germline V gene.

This clonotype has just a few counts. The gene calls are TRBV27 and TRBJ1-2, with a weak D call TRBD1 (6 bases). Germline V gene sequence: CDR1 MNHEY, CDR2 SMNVEV (reference sequence). The CDR3 totals 15 residues. V lost 6 bases to trimming and J lost 4 bases, with 18 bases between them. The CDR3 here is CASRWDTMLGYGYTF. The CDR3 DNA follows: TGTGCCAGCAGGTGGGACACGATGCTGGGCTATGGCTACACCTTC.

CDR3 DNA: TGCAGTGCTAGAGATCAGGTTGAGACCCAGTACTTC. This sequence encodes CSARDQVETQYF. The chain is built from TRBV20-1 and TRBJ2-5; D is unresolved. CDR1 DFQATT and CDR2 SNEGSKA come from the germline V gene (reference sequence). Trimming took 0 bases from V and 5 from J, leaving 7 bases between them. The CDR3 has 12 amino acids.

CDR3: CSARESGSYEQYF. The DNA of the CDR3 is TGCAGTGCTAGAGAAAGCGGGAGCTACGAGCAGTACTTC. V usage is TRBV20-1 and J usage is TRBJ2-7, with TRBD2 matching 8 bases. V lost 0 bases to trimming and J lost 3 bases; unmatched junction nucleotides: 1. The CDR3 is made up of 13 amino acids. Germline CDR1 and CDR2: DFQATT and SNEGSKA (reference sequence).

This clonotype was observed a few times. V usage is TRBV28 and J usage is TRBJ2-2; 8 bases fit TRBD2. This CDR3 has 17 amino acids. Germline V gene data show CDR1 as MDHEN and CDR2 as SYDVKM. With V trimmed by 5 bases and J by 4 bases, 12 bases remained unmatched. The CDR3 loop reads CASSPGLADLRTGELFF. The DNA of the CDR3 is TGTGCCAGCAGTCCCGGACTAGCCGACCTCCGCACCGGGGAGCTGTTTTTT.

This clonotype occurred a few times. The J gene is TRBJ2-2, the V gene TRBV6-1, with 9 bases fitting TRBD1. Germline V lookup: CDR1 MNHNS, CDR2 SASEGT. V lost 5 bases, J lost 7 bases, and 11 bases stayed unmatched. This CDR3 region has 16 residues. The CDR3 spells CASSTQTGGIVGELFF. The CDR3 coding sequence is TGTGCCAGCAGTACGCAGACAGGGGGTATTGTCGGGGAGCTGTTTTTT.

This clonotype was picked up many times. The chain links TRBV4-2 to TRBJ2-1, with D possibly matching TRBD2 (5 bases). The CDR3 sequence is 14 residues long. Germline V gene data show CDR1 as LGHNA and CDR2 as YNFKEQ. The V end lost 1 base, the J end lost 5 bases, and 9 bases lay between the germline ends. The DNA of the CDR3 is TGTGCCAGCAGCCAAGGATTGAGGGACAATGAGCAGTTCTTC. It specifies CASSQGLRDNEQFF.

This clonotype was counted ten times or more. The V gene is TRBV4-1, the J gene TRBJ2-5; 10 nucleotides align to TRBD2. CDR1 is MGHRA and CDR2 is YSYEKL in the germline V gene. The CDR3 covers 13 residues. V shed 6 bases and J 4 bases; nucleotides not matched to a gene: 2. The CDR3 region has the DNA TGCGCCAGCAGGTCTAGCGGGGGAGAGACCCAGTACTTC. Its protein is CASRSSGGETQYF.

V usage is TRBV28 and J usage is TRBJ2-1; maybe TRBD2 (7 bases). V was shortened by 3 bases and J by 1 base, with 19 bases between the two germline ends. This CDR3 has 18 amino acids. The V gene's germline CDR1 is MDHEN and CDR2 SYDVKM. The CDR3 DNA follows: TGTGCCAGCAGTTTCCCGCGGGGGCGCACAAAATCCTACAATGAGCAGTTCTTC. Protein sequence: CASSFPRGRTKSYNEQFF.